This record looks at one T cell receptor beta chain sequence and its context. The antigen is undetermined. With 1 base removed from V and 5 bases from J, the gap between germline ends came to 5 bases. The CDR3 spans 12 residues. Germline V gene lookup returns CDR1 SGHTA and CDR2 FQGNSA. The sample belongs to a study of vaccination effects on CD4 cells after COVID-19. Data came from immunoSEQ multiplex PCR; TCRdb stores just in-frame clones and leaves some out. The data hold about 24,000 clones, with about 70% observed a single time. Sequencing in the ViraFEST assay came after antigen-specific CD4+ T cells had been expanded with viral peptide pools, which were used to stimulate PBMC. Subsequent to a culture period of nine to ten days, CD4+ T cells were isolated. Participants received two doses of either the BNT162b2 or mRNA-1273 vaccine.

The sequence came from a human donor who received a COVID-19 vaccine. The rearrangement links TRBV7-2 to TRBJ1-1; D remains ambiguous. Sequences were derived from CD4+ T cells from PBMCs cultured with SARS-CoV-2 spike peptides, sampled after COVID-19 vaccination. The CDR3 sequence is CASSLGVTEAFF. DNA for the CDR3: TGTGCCAGCAGCTTAGGAGTGACTGAAGCTTTCTTT.